The entry below describes one TCR beta chain. The PCR contained 60 Vbeta and 13 Jbeta primers. The data were produced by immunoSEQ multiplex PCR, yet TCRdb's version contains in-frame clones alone and is incomplete. The table includes 150,000 to 200,000 clones, roughly 80% detected once. This sample stems from a study of cytomegalovirus exposure and HLA in healthy donors. The CDR3 sequence is 17 residues long. Trimming pared 0 bases from V and 0 bases from J, leaving 15 bases between. In germline, CDR1 is SGHRS, CDR2 YFSETQ. The clonotype originates from a man aged 30 to 39 in good health and CMV-seronegative. The sequenced sample was PBMCs. The rearrangement links TRBV5-1 to TRBJ1-1, with D unresolved. This chain's CDR3 is CASSLASEAVMNTEAFF. Here the CDR3 DNA reads TGCGCCAGCAGCTTGGCCAGCGAGGCCGTGATGAACACTGAAGCTTTCTTT. Full variable domain (missing parts from reference TRBV5-1 and TRBJ1-1): KAGVTQTPRYLIKTRGQQVTLSCSPISGHRSVSWYQQTPGQGLQFLFEYFSETQRNKGNFPGRFSGRQFSNSRSEMNVSTLELGDSALYLCASSLASEAVMNTEAFFGQGTRLTVV.